The clone carrying this T cell receptor (beta chain) came up a few times. As the sequencing template, cDNA was produced by extracting RNA and reverse transcribing it. The method was immunoSEQ multiplex PCR; TCRdb's version includes in-frame clones alone and lacks a portion of them. The sample lists under 350,000 clones; more than 45% were seen once. These data belong to a study of CD8+ T cells in alopecia areata. Regarding treatment: oral pan-JAK inhibitor, 5-10 mg twice daily. Trimming left V 1 base short and J 9 bases short, with 14 bases between. The CDR3 length is 14 residues. Germline V gene data show CDR1 as SGDLS and CDR2 as YYNGEE.

The gene calls are TRBV9 and TRBJ1-5; D remains unclear. This sequence was found in a human donor with alopecia areata. The material was CD4+ T cells sorted from blood, obtained at week 24, from a patient treated with tofacitinib. The CDR3, as DNA: TGTGCCAGCAGCGTAACCCCATCCCCACCGCCCCAGCATTTT. Protein: CASSVTPSPPPQHF.